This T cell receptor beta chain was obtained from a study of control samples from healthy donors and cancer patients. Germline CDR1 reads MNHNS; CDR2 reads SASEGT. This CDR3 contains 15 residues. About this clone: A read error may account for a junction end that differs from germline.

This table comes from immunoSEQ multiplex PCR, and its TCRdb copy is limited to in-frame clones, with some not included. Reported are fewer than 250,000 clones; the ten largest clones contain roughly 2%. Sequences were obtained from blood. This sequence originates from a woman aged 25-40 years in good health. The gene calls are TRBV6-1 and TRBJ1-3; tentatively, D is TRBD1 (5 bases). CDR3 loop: CASSEDGGGGNTIYF. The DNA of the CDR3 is TGTGCCAGCAGCGAAGACGGGGGGGGAGGAAACACCATATATTTT.